The following is a T cell receptor beta chain sequence with its context. No antigen is known for it. CDR1 is SGHTA, CDR2 FQGNSA, per germline. This CDR3 is built from 16 residues. The germline V and J ends were trimmed by 4 bases and 4 bases, with 16 bases remaining between them. Clones were read by immunoSEQ multiplex PCR, and TCRdb kept only the in-frame ones, dropping some. The data show 160,000 or so clones, approximately 90% seen once. This entry belongs to a study of radiation and T cells in renal cell carcinoma. Study-level information: Nephrectomy followed 15 Gy stereotactic body radiation by 4 weeks.

Specified time point: blood 2 weeks post-SBRT. Treatment reported: 15 Gy SBRT to primary tumor, nephrectomy 4 weeks later. The tumor was a clear cell renal cell carcinoma. Study-level results: Without pretreatment biopsies, baseline tumor clonotype presence was undetermined.

The sequenced sample was blood, obtained from a patient whose treatment included radiotherapy and nephrectomy. The rearrangement joins TRBV7-2 to TRBJ2-2; maybe TRBD1 (6 bases). The TCR sequence derives from a woman in her forties or fifties with renal cell carcinoma. The CDR3 loop reads CASSWGRGTRTGELFF. CDR3 sequence (DNA): TGTGCCAGCAGCTGGGGGCGAGGAACTCGCACCGGGGAGCTGTTTTTT.